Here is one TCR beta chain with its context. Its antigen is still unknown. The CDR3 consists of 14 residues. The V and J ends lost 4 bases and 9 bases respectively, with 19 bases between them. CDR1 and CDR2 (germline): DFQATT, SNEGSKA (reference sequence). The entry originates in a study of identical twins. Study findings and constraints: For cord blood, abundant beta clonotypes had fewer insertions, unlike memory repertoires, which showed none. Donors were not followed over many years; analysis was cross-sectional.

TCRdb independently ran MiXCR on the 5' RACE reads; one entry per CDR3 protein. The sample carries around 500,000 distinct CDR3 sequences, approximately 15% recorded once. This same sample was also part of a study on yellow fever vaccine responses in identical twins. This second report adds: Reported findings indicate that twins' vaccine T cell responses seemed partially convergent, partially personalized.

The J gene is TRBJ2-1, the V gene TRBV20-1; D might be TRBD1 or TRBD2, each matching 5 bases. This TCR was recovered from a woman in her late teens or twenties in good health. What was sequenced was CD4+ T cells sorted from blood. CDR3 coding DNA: TGCAGTGCTACCTCCGGGACCAGCTTCGGTGAGCAGTTCTTC. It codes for CSATSGTSFGEQFF.